The 10 T cell receptor beta chains below all came from one sample that was sequenced in a study of blood T cell repertoires in COVID-19. Using immunoSEQ multiplex PCR, the repertoire was profiled, and TCRdb retains in-frame clones only, with some absent. The sample lists about 130,000 clones, around four fifths seen once, with around 11% in the top ten. Sample: peripheral blood. Receptors were obtained from a man in his 60s with acute or convalescent COVID-19.

This clone has a single count. The chain employs TRBV3-1 (or the pseudogene TRBV3-2) and TRBJ2-2; a weak D match, TRBD2 (6 bases). Germline lookup yields CDR1 LGHDT and CDR2 YNNKEL (reference sequence). The length of the CDR3 is 18 residues. Trimming took off 4 bases at V and 1 base at J, with 19 bases between the two ends. The CDR3 coding sequence is TGTGCCAGCAGCCTCCTCTCGTGGTTTAGCGGGAACACCGGGGAGCTGTTTTTT. Residues: CASSLLSWFSGNTGELFF.

The rearrangement joins TRBV11-2 to TRBJ2-2, with a possible D match to TRBD2 (6 bases). The germline CDR1 and CDR2 sequences are SGHAT and FQNNGV. The CDR3 covers 14 residues. V was cut by 6 bases and J by 8 bases, with 16 bases left in between. The CDR3 region has the DNA TGTGCCAGCAGTTCAATCAGGGAGGTGGGGGAGCTGTTTTTT. Its translation: CASSSIREVGELFF.

The chain recombines TRBV2 with TRBJ1-1; D is possibly TRBD1 (5 bases). The germline V gene encodes CDR1 SNHLY and CDR2 FYNNEI. This CDR3 spans 14 amino acids. Trimming took 6 bases from V and 4 from J, leaving 15 bases between them. The CDR3 reads CASRTRLGGTEAFF. The CDR3 DNA is TGTGCCAGCAGGACCCGCCTCGGGGGCACTGAAGCTTTCTTT.

This chain connects TRBV19 to TRBJ2-3, with TRBD2 matching 12 bases. Germline V lookup: CDR1 LNHDA, CDR2 SQIVND (reference sequence). CDR3 length: 16 amino acids. V trimming: 4 bases; J trimming: 6 bases; junction bases outside the gene matches: 8. This CDR3 reads CASSTLTSGRDDTQYF. In nucleotides, the CDR3 is TGTGCCAGTAGTACCTTGACTAGCGGGAGAGACGATACGCAGTATTTT.

The rearrangement uses TRBV7-9 and TRBJ1-6; possible D gene TRBD1, 5 bases. The germline V and J ends were trimmed by 2 bases and 7 bases, with 9 bases remaining between them. The CDR3 contains 14 residues. The germline CDR1 and CDR2 sequences are SEHNR and FQNEAQ (reference sequence). DNA for the CDR3: TGTGCCAGCAGCTTAATGGGGGGGAATTCACCCCTCCACTTT. Translating it yields CASSLMGGNSPLHF.

The chain is built from TRBV5-6 and TRBJ1-2; 11 bases fit TRBD1. The CDR3 is 15 amino acids. CDR1 is SGHDT, CDR2 YYEEEE, per germline. J gave up 7 bases and V 0 bases, and 5 bases lay outside the gene matches. CDR3 coding DNA: TGTGCCAGCAGCTTGGCCGGGACAGGGGGGTTTGGCTACACCTTC. Its protein is CASSLAGTGGFGYTF.

The rearrangement uses TRBV28 and TRBJ2-4, with 7 bases that match TRBD2. V was pared by 5 bases and J by 8 bases, with 9 bases of the junction left unmatched. The CDR3 has 14 amino acids. Per germline, CDR1 MDHEN and CDR2 SYDVKM. The CDR3 loop reads CASSRSGSLHIQYF. The CDR3 DNA follows: TGTGCCAGCAGTCGTAGCGGGTCACTTCACATTCAGTACTTC.

This clone is medium-sized by share. V gene TRBV5-5 combines with J gene TRBJ2-7; TRBD2 aligns across 7 bases. The CDR3 runs to 14 residues. V lost 0 bases, J lost 6 bases, and 6 bases stayed unmatched. Per germline, CDR1 SGHKS and CDR2 YYEKEE (reference sequence). This chain's CDR3 is CASSLEREVPEQYF. CDR3 in DNA: TGTGCCAGCAGCTTGGAACGGGAGGTCCCCGAGCAGTACTTC.

The gene calls are TRBV25-1 and TRBJ1-6; D gene unclear. The CDR3 is 15 amino acids. Germline V gives CDR1 MGHDK, CDR2 SYGVNS. Trimming left V 2 bases short and J 0 bases short, with 5 bases between. In DNA form, the CDR3 reads TGTGCCAGCAGTGAAACGAGCTCCTATAATTCACCCCTCCACTTT. Its protein product is CASSETSSYNSPLHF.

V gene TRBV30 combines with J gene TRBJ2-7; D possibly corresponds to TRBD1 (6 bases). Trimming removed 2 bases at V and 4 bases at J, with 15 bases between. The germline gives CDR1 GTSNPN, CDR2 SVGIG (reference sequence). The CDR3 has 14 amino acids. The CDR3 loop is CAWSYQGMVYEQYF. The DNA for the CDR3 is TGTGCCTGGAGTTATCAGGGGATGGTATACGAGCAGTACTTC.